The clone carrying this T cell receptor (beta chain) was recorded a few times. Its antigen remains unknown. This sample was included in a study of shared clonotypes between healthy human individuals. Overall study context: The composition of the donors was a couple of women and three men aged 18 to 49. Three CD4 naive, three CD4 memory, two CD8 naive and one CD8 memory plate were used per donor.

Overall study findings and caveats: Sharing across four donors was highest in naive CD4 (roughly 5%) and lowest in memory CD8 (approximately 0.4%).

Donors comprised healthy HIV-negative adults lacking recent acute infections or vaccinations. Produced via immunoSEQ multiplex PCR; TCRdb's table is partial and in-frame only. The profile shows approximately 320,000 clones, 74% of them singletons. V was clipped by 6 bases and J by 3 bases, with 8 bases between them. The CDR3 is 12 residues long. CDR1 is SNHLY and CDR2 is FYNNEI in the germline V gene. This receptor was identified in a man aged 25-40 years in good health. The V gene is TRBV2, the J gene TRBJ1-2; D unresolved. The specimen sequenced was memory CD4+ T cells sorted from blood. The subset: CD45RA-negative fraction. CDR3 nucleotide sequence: TGTGCCAGCAGCCGGACGGACTATGGCTACACCTTC. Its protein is CASSRTDYGYTF.